The T cell receptor beta chain described here comes from a study of T cells in localized non-small cell lung cancer (dated by TCRdb to the early 2020s). Concerning the study at large: Comparing tumors with uninvolved tumor-adjacent lungs, the study looked at the T cell repertoires of 236 patients with early-stage NSCLC. The cohort comprised approximately 240 treatment-naïve NSCLC patients with resected, localized lung tumors. A mean age of roughly 64 years was recorded for the NSCLC patients, of whom approximately 130 were male and 95 to 110 were female. What the study reported, not specific to this receptor: Of the top 100 tumor clones, a median of roughly 53 were detected in paired uninvolved adjacent lung; some 28 were also among that lung's top 100. Higher blood T cell density associated with longer overall survival, while higher adjacent-lung clonality associated with shorter survival. Uninvolved tumor-adjacent lung showed the highest T cell clonality, higher than tumor, which suggests more focused antigenic responses in the uninvolved tumor-adjacent lung. Because the study design was exploratory, TCR variables were selected using unadjusted p-values without false-discovery rate correction. Because multi-region tumor sequencing was not done, intratumor heterogeneity could not be ruled out.

From the cysteine through the phenylalanine, the CDR3 covers 14 amino acids. This entry keeps only the CDR3 DNA: 42 bases, framed from base 1. V drops 4 bases and J drops 4 bases, leaving 13 bases in between. CDR1 and CDR2, per the germline V gene, are SGHAT and FQNNGV. The immunoSEQ Assay was used to sequence TCR beta CDR3 regions from DNA. Per the authors' processing: To compute T cell density, TCR beta template counts were normalized to usable DNA, which was estimated by amplifying housekeeping genes. The preseqR package was used to estimate richness by extrapolating to 400,000 templates for PBMC samples and to 120,000 templates for tissue samples. Clonality was calculated as one minus Pielou's evenness. Tissue-enriched TCRs were identified through differential abundance testing performed on productive amino-acid clonotypes, with a minimum total count of 5 and an alpha of 0.1. The Jaccard Index and the Morisita Overlap Index were used to quantify repertoire overlap between compartments. GLIPH grouped TCR beta CDR3s together with public tetramer-defined viral CDR3s, and a viral motif had to include at least three viral sequences and also show V-gene enrichment. What TCRdb holds here is the immuneACCESS table cut down to in-frame rearrangements. Part of the clones is not present; checked against another copy, under half of the missing clones reflect an unresolved V gene, and the others are unexplained. The D gene and trimming were derived from the DNA, and the V and J assignments and clone size from that table. The sample data list some 80,000 clones, and approximately 85% of these were observed just once. Together, the top ten hold roughly 3% of the sample.

This clone occurred many times. Which antigen it targets is not known. The record has no base qualities; no much larger clone is one base away. At diagnosis, tumor, uninvolved tumor-adjacent lung and peripheral blood were collected and then preserved as a mix of FFPE and fresh-frozen material. Blood samples were analyzed as peripheral blood mononuclear cells for TCR repertoire profiling. The sequence derives from a man aged 35-75 years with stage I lung adenocarcinoma. Recombination joined TRBV11-2 with TRBJ1-1; the D gene is possibly TRBD1, with 6 bases matching. Sequencing was performed on peripheral blood, taken before any cancer treatment. The CDR3: CASSSTQGGTEAFF. The DNA reads as follows: TGTGCCAGCAGCTCGACACAGGGTGGCACTGAAGCTTTCTTT.